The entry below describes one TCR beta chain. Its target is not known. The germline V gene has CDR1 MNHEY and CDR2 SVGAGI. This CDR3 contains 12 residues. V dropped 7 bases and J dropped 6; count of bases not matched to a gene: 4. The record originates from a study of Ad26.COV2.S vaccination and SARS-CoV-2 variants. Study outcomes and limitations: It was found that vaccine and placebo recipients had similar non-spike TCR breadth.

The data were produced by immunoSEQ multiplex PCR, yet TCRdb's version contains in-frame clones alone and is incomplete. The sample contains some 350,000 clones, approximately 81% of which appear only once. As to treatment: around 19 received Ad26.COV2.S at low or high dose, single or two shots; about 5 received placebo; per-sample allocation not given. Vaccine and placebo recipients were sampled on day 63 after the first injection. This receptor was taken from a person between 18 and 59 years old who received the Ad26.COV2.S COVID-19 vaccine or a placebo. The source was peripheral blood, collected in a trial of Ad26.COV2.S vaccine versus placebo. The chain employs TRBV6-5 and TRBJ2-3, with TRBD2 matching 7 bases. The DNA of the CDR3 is TGTGCCAGCAAGGTGGGGGGGGATACGCAGTATTTT. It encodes CASKVGGDTQYF.